A selection of T cell receptor beta chains follows, all from one sample in a study of memory CD4+ T cells and cytomegalovirus serostatus. This table comes from immunoSEQ multiplex PCR, and its TCRdb copy is limited to in-frame clones, with some not included. The table shows just under 65,000 clones, with 70% to 80% occurring only once. Sequenced sample: memory CD4+ T cells from blood. Receptors were obtained from an adult in good health and CMV-seronegative. Each CDR3 is given with its conserved first and last residue. The D gene is left open where the match is weak. Only some rows state a clone size, as once, few, many or a class for expanded clones.

V gene: TRBV5-5
clone size: -
CDR3 length: 17
J gene: TRBJ1-5
D gene: -
CDR3 protein: CASSGGGGGYSNQPQHF
CDR3 DNA: TGTGCCAGCAGCGGAGGGGGAGGCGGTTATAGCAATCAGCCCCAGCATTTT

V gene: TRBV5-4
clone size: -
CDR3 length: 16
J gene: TRBJ1-3
D gene: -
CDR3 protein: CASNPIARGSGNTIYF
CDR3 DNA: TGTGCCAGCAATCCTATCGCCAGGGGCTCTGGAAACACCATATATTTT

V gene: TRBV28
clone size: -
CDR3 length: 13
J gene: TRBJ2-2
D gene: -
CDR3 protein: CATITRLTGELFF
CDR3 DNA: TGTGCCACCATAACTAGACTTACCGGGGAGCTGTTTTTT

V gene: TRBV19
clone size: -
CDR3 length: 20
J gene: TRBJ1-5
D gene: TRBD1
CDR3 protein: CASSIGGTGVLYGSNQPQHF
CDR3 DNA: TGTGCCAGTAGTATAGGGGGGACAGGGGTTCTGTATGGTAGCAATCAGCCCCAGCATTTT

V gene: TRBV5-1
clone size: -
CDR3 length: 14
J gene: TRBJ2-2
D gene: TRBD2
CDR3 protein: CASSSGGTTGELFF
CDR3 DNA: TGCGCCAGCAGTTCCGGGGGGACCACCGGGGAGCTGTTTTTT

V gene: TRBV19
clone size: -
CDR3 length: 13
J gene: TRBJ2-5
D gene: -
CDR3 protein: CASSSGTPRTQYF
CDR3 DNA: TGTGCCAGTAGTTCCGGGACCCCCAGGACCCAGTACTTC

V gene: TRBV27
clone size: -
CDR3 length: 14
J gene: TRBJ2-1
D gene: -
CDR3 protein: CASRRGGRAGEQFF
CDR3 DNA: TGTGCCAGCAGGCGAGGGGGGAGGGCGGGTGAGCAGTTCTTC

V gene: TRBV11-3
clone size: -
CDR3 length: 15
J gene: TRBJ2-1
D gene: -
CDR3 protein: CASSLFGQVHNEQFF
CDR3 DNA: TGTGCCAGCAGCTTATTTGGACAAGTCCACAATGAGCAGTTCTTC

V gene: TRBV4-2
clone size: -
CDR3 length: 18
J gene: TRBJ2-1
D gene: TRBD2
CDR3 protein: CASSQDKASGGARYEQFF
CDR3 DNA: TGTGCCAGCAGCCAAGATAAGGCTAGCGGGGGGGCTAGGTATGAGCAGTTCTTC

V gene: TRBV5-4
clone size: -
CDR3 length: 14
J gene: TRBJ2-5
D gene: TRBD2
CDR3 protein: CASSARTSRETQYF
CDR3 DNA: TGTGCCAGCAGCGCCCGGACTAGCCGAGAGACCCAGTACTTC

V gene: TRBV7-9
clone size: -
CDR3 length: 15
J gene: TRBJ2-3
D gene: TRBD2
CDR3 protein: CASSTTSGPTDTQYF
CDR3 DNA: TGTGCCAGCTCCACGACTAGCGGCCCCACAGATACGCAGTATTTT

V gene: TRBV5-1
clone size: -
CDR3 length: 15
J gene: TRBJ2-2
D gene: -
CDR3 protein: CASSLVQGGSGELFF
CDR3 DNA: TGCGCCAGCAGCTTGGTACAGGGCGGATCCGGGGAGCTGTTTTTT

V gene: TRBV29-1
clone size: -
CDR3 length: 13
J gene: TRBJ2-3
D gene: TRBD2
CDR3 protein: CSAAGEAGVTQYF
CDR3 DNA: TGCAGCGCTGCCGGGGAAGCGGGGGTTACGCAGTATTTT

V gene: TRBV28
clone size: few
CDR3 length: 15
J gene: TRBJ2-2
D gene: -
CDR3 protein: CASSSGASIAGELFF
CDR3 DNA: TGTGCCAGCAGTTCCGGGGCGAGCATAGCCGGGGAGCTGTTTTTT

V gene: TRBV5-1
clone size: -
CDR3 length: 15
J gene: TRBJ2-7
D gene: TRBD1
CDR3 protein: CASSLVTQGAYEQYF
CDR3 DNA: TGCGCCAGCAGCTTAGTTACACAGGGGGCCTACGAGCAGTACTTC

V gene: TRBV5-6
clone size: -
CDR3 length: 15
J gene: TRBJ1-5
D gene: -
CDR3 protein: CASSLAGGGDQPQHF
CDR3 DNA: TGTGCCAGCAGCTTGGCTGGGGGAGGGGATCAGCCCCAGCATTTT

V gene: TRBV7-2
clone size: -
CDR3 length: 14
J gene: TRBJ2-5
D gene: -
CDR3 protein: CASLKGGPQETQYF
CDR3 DNA: TGTGCCAGCCTGAAAGGGGGACCCCAAGAGACCCAGTACTTC

V gene: TRBV5-1
clone size: few
CDR3 length: 15
J gene: TRBJ1-1
D gene: TRBD1
CDR3 protein: CASSTWTGANTEAFF
CDR3 DNA: TGCGCCAGCAGCACTTGGACAGGGGCCAACACTGAAGCTTTCTTT

V gene: TRBV7-9
clone size: -
CDR3 length: 17
J gene: TRBJ2-7
D gene: TRBD2
CDR3 protein: CASSLEIASGLSYEQYF
CDR3 DNA: TGTGCCAGCAGCCTTGAAATCGCTAGCGGACTCTCCTACGAGCAGTACTTC

V gene: TRBV11-2
clone size: -
CDR3 length: 18
J gene: TRBJ1-6
D gene: TRBD1
CDR3 protein: CASSPRTGTPARHSPLHF
CDR3 DNA: TGTGCCAGCAGCCCCCGGACAGGGACCCCAGCGCGGCATTCACCCCTCCACTTT

V gene: TRBV25-1
clone size: -
CDR3 length: 15
J gene: TRBJ1-4
D gene: -
CDR3 protein: CASSEVGGHNEKLFF
CDR3 DNA: TGTGCCAGCAGTGAGGTGGGGGGCCATAATGAAAAACTGTTTTTT

V gene: TRBV19
clone size: few
CDR3 length: 13
J gene: TRBJ2-5
D gene: -
CDR3 protein: CASSVDSQETQYF
CDR3 DNA: TGTGCCAGTAGTGTCGACAGCCAAGAGACCCAGTACTTC

V gene: TRBV14
clone size: -
CDR3 length: 16
J gene: TRBJ2-7
D gene: TRBD1
CDR3 protein: CASSPGTGGGSYEQYF
CDR3 DNA: TGTGCCAGCAGCCCCGGGACAGGGGGCGGAAGCTACGAGCAGTACTTC

V gene: TRBV7-2
clone size: -
CDR3 length: 15
J gene: TRBJ2-7
D gene: TRBD2
CDR3 protein: CASSLYWGGAYEQYF
CDR3 DNA: TGTGCCAGCAGCTTGTACTGGGGGGGAGCCTACGAGCAGTACTTC

V gene: TRBV10-3
clone size: once
CDR3 length: 17
J gene: TRBJ2-5
D gene: -
CDR3 protein: CATRGALADLNQETQYF
CDR3 DNA: TGTGCCACGAGGGGGGCTCTAGCCGATCTGAACCAAGAGACCCAGTACTTC

V gene: TRBV27
clone size: -
CDR3 length: 13
J gene: TRBJ2-1
D gene: -
CDR3 protein: CASNRQGNNEQFF
CDR3 DNA: TGTGCCAGCAACCGCCAGGGGAACAATGAGCAGTTCTTC

V gene: TRBV5-4
clone size: once
CDR3 length: 15
J gene: TRBJ2-6
D gene: -
CDR3 protein: CATLYRVTGANVLTF
CDR3 DNA: TGTGCCACCTTGTACCGAGTAACTGGGGCCAACGTCCTGACTTTC

V gene: TRBV28
clone size: -
CDR3 length: 15
J gene: TRBJ1-2
D gene: TRBD1
CDR3 protein: CASSLAGGGYYGYTF
CDR3 DNA: TGTGCCAGCAGTTTGGCAGGGGGCGGTTACTATGGCTACACCTTC

V gene: TRBV7-9
clone size: -
CDR3 length: 14
J gene: TRBJ1-1
D gene: -
CDR3 protein: CASSPPGVNTEAFF
CDR3 DNA: TGTGCCAGCAGTCCACCAGGGGTTAACACTGAAGCTTTCTTT

V gene: TRBV5-1
clone size: few
CDR3 length: 14
J gene: TRBJ1-4
D gene: TRBD1
CDR3 protein: CASRGQMTNEKLFF
CDR3 DNA: TGCGCCAGCAGGGGACAGATGACTAATGAAAAACTGTTTTTT

V gene: TRBV30
clone size: few
CDR3 length: 12
J gene: TRBJ1-1
D gene: -
CDR3 protein: CAWTLMNTEAFF
CDR3 DNA: TGTGCCTGGACATTAATGAACACTGAAGCTTTCTTT

V gene: TRBV10-3
clone size: -
CDR3 length: 12
J gene: TRBJ1-1
D gene: TRBD1
CDR3 protein: CAISRTGTEAFF
CDR3 DNA: TGTGCCATCAGCAGGACAGGTACTGAAGCTTTCTTT

V gene: TRBV5-1
clone size: -
CDR3 length: 13
J gene: TRBJ2-7
D gene: -
CDR3 protein: CASSLAGSYEQYF
CDR3 DNA: TGCGCCAGCAGCTTGGCAGGGTCCTACGAGCAGTACTTC

V gene: TRBV30
clone size: -
CDR3 length: 15
J gene: TRBJ2-2
D gene: -
CDR3 protein: CAWTRGGVGTGELFF
CDR3 DNA: TGTGCCTGGACTAGGGGGGGAGTCGGCACCGGGGAGCTGTTTTTT

V gene: TRBV5-6
clone size: -
CDR3 length: 15
J gene: TRBJ1-1
D gene: -
CDR3 protein: CASSLGSSNSGEAFF
CDR3 DNA: TGTGCCAGCAGCTTGGGATCTTCAAATTCAGGGGAAGCTTTCTTT

V gene: TRBV30
clone size: medium-sized
CDR3 length: 15
J gene: TRBJ1-3
D gene: -
CDR3 protein: CAWSIQPFSGNTIYF
CDR3 DNA: TGTGCCTGGAGTATACAGCCGTTCTCTGGAAACACCATATATTTT

V gene: TRBV4-1
clone size: few
CDR3 length: 19
J gene: TRBJ2-2
D gene: TRBD2
CDR3 protein: CASSQEKLLAGGVGGELFF
CDR3 DNA: TGCGCCAGCAGCCAAGAGAAGCTACTAGCGGGGGGGGTCGGCGGGGAGCTGTTTTTT

V gene: TRBV2
clone size: few
CDR3 length: 13
J gene: TRBJ1-5
D gene: -
CDR3 protein: CASRGQTNQPQHF
CDR3 DNA: TGTGCCAGCAGAGGACAGACGAATCAGCCCCAGCATTTT

V gene: TRBV15
clone size: -
CDR3 length: 18
J gene: TRBJ2-1
D gene: -
CDR3 protein: CATSREGYGALGYNEQFF
CDR3 DNA: TGTGCCACCAGCAGGGAGGGGTATGGGGCTTTGGGTTACAATGAGCAGTTCTTC

V gene: TRBV10-3
clone size: few
CDR3 length: 13
J gene: TRBJ1-1
D gene: -
CDR3 protein: CATADPMNTEAFF
CDR3 DNA: TGTGCCACCGCAGACCCCATGAACACTGAAGCTTTCTTT

V gene: TRBV28
clone size: -
CDR3 length: 14
J gene: TRBJ1-5
D gene: -
CDR3 protein: CASSSNGPHQPQHF
CDR3 DNA: TGTGCCAGCAGTTCGAACGGGCCCCATCAGCCCCAGCATTTT